What follows are 30 T cell receptor beta chains derived from one specimen sequenced in a study of lymphopenia after photon versus proton radiotherapy. Measured with immunoSEQ multiplex PCR; TCRdb has only the in-frame clones, and not every one. The table has 25,000 to 30,000 clones, 85% to 90% seen once. The specimen was peripheral blood, collected from a patient treated with proton-based radiotherapy. Receptor source: a woman aged 60-70 years with cholangiocarcinoma. Some clones in this sample may be carry-over from other donors' samples.

The V call is TRBV7-8, the J call TRBJ2-7; D call uncertain. V gave up 5 bases and J gave up 0 bases, with 11 bases separating them. This CDR3 is 14 amino acids long. From germline, CDR1 is SGHVS and CDR2 FQNEAQ. The CDR3 bases are TGTGCCAGCAGCATCACACAGAGCTCCTACGAGCAGTACTTC. It encodes CASSITQSSYEQYF.

The rearrangement joins TRBV10-1 to TRBJ2-1; possible D gene TRBD2, 6 bases. Germline loops: CDR1 WNHNN, CDR2 SYGVQD (reference sequence). V lost 0 bases and J 0 bases, leaving 9 bases between the germline ends. This CDR3 contains 16 residues. The chain's CDR3 is CASSESEGSSYNEQFF. As DNA, the CDR3 is TGCGCCAGCAGTGAGTCGGAGGGGAGCTCCTACAATGAGCAGTTCTTC.

The chain has TRBV5-4 and TRBJ2-7, with 7 bases matching TRBD2. CDR3 size: 15 residues. The ends lost 0 bases at V and 4 bases at J; junction bases unmatched: 7. Germline CDR1 and CDR2: SGHNT and YYREEE (reference sequence). For the CDR3, the DNA is TGTGCCAGCAGCTTGGCGCGGGGGAGGTCTTACGAGCAGTACTTC. Amino acids: CASSLARGRSYEQYF.

The rearrangement joins TRBV13 to TRBJ2-5, with 7 bases lining up with TRBD2. The CDR3 spans 14 residues. CDR1 and CDR2 from the germline V gene are PRHDT and FYEKMQ (reference sequence). V dropped 5 bases and J dropped 10; count of bases not matched to a gene: 13. The CDR3 DNA is TGTGCCAGCAGCCGACGACAGCCCCCGGGGGGCCAGTACTTC. It is translated as CASSRRQPPGGQYF.

In this sample, this clone turned up a few times. DNA of the CDR3: TGTGCCAGCAGCACCGGGACAGGGGGCTCCTACAATGAGCAGTTCTTC. Translated: CASSTGTGGSYNEQFF. J is TRBJ2-1 and V is TRBV5-4, with 11 positions matching TRBD1. V lost 4 bases and J lost 0; bases outside the gene matches: 3. This CDR3 is 16 amino acids long. Per the germline V gene, CDR1 is SGHNT and CDR2 is YYREEE (reference sequence).

V usage is TRBV29-1 and J usage is TRBJ1-1; no reliable D call. The CDR3 has 13 amino acids. Looked up from germline, CDR1 is SQVTM and CDR2 is ANQGSEA. The V end was cut by 7 bases, the J end by 4 bases, with 16 bases between. CDR3 DNA: TGCAGCGGCGTCGGAGGCTGGCCCACTGAAGCTTTCTTT. It yields the protein CSGVGGWPTEAFF.

The chain couples TRBV11-2 to TRBJ1-4, with a tentative D call TRBD1 (5 bases). The CDR3 contains 17 residues. Trimming pared 5 bases from V and 0 bases from J, leaving 16 bases between. Germline CDR1 SGHAT, CDR2 FQNNGV. The CDR3, as DNA: TGTGCCAGCAGCCCAGGGAGGGGATTTGCAACTAATGAAAAACTGTTTTTT. It translates to CASSPGRGFATNEKLFF.

The rearrangement joins TRBV9 to TRBJ1-6, with 7 nucleotides matching TRBD1. The CDR3 has 17 amino acids. The ends lost 0 bases at V and 9 bases at J; junction bases unmatched: 12. Germline V CDR1 and CDR2: SGDLS, YYNGEE. Here the CDR3 reads CASSVASGGVLGSPLHF. The CDR3 DNA is TGTGCCAGCAGCGTAGCCTCAGGGGGGGTCCTTGGTTCACCCCTCCACTTT.

CDR3 amino acids: CASSLVVTLQETQYF. Written as DNA, the CDR3 is TGTGCCAGCAGCTTAGTAGTAACACTCCAAGAGACCCAGTACTTC. The chain recombines TRBV7-8 with TRBJ2-5; D remains ambiguous. Germline V lookup: CDR1 SGHVS, CDR2 FQNEAQ. The V and J ends lost 1 base and 1 base respectively, with 10 bases between them. This CDR3 has 15 amino acids.

The V and J genes are TRBV6-6 and TRBJ2-2; D remains ambiguous. The CDR3 sequence is 12 residues long. Trimming removed 2 bases at V and 6 bases at J, with 4 bases between. CDR1 is MNHNY and CDR2 is SVGAGI in the germline V gene (reference sequence). CDR3 coding DNA: TGTGCCAGCAGTTACAGGGCCGGGGAGCTGTTTTTT. Amino acid sequence: CASSYRAGELFF.

This sequence joins TRBV10-3 and TRBJ1-4, with TRBD1 as a possible D gene (5 bases). The V end lost 2 bases, the J end lost 8 bases, and 12 bases lay between the germline ends. This CDR3 region has 14 residues. CDR1 and CDR2 from the germline V gene are ENHRY and SYGVKD. The CDR3 nucleotides read TGTGCCATCAGTGAGGGTATCGGGGGAGAAAAACTGTTTTTT. It encodes CAISEGIGGEKLFF.

The rearrangement links TRBV4-3 to TRBJ2-7; possibly TRBD1 or TRBD2 for D (6 bases each). The CDR3 is 15 residues long. The V and J ends lost 3 bases and 5 bases respectively, with 17 bases between them. CDR1 is LGHNA, CDR2 YSLEER, per germline. The CDR3 DNA follows: TGCGCCAGCAGCCACCAAGAACTGGGGGGCGACGAGCAGTACTTC. Translated, it gives CASSHQELGGDEQYF.

The rearrangement uses TRBV20-1 and TRBJ1-1; no firm D call. Looked up from germline, CDR1 is DFQATT and CDR2 is SNEGSKA (reference sequence). The CDR3 length is 9 residues. Trimming removed 3 bases from V and 7 bases from J, with 3 bases in between. CDR3 sequence (DNA): TGCAGTGCTAGGCGTGAAGCTTTCTTT. Its protein is CSARREAFF.

The chain combines TRBV5-8 with TRBJ2-3; 8 bases match TRBD1. The CDR3 runs to 13 residues. Looked up from germline, CDR1 is SGHTS and CDR2 is YDEGEE. The trim removed 6 bases at V and 6 bases at J, leaving 6 bases unmatched. The CDR3 loop reads CASTKDRVDTQYF. The CDR3 DNA follows: TGTGCCAGCACCAAGGACAGGGTGGATACGCAGTATTTT.

The V gene is TRBV5-1, the J gene TRBJ2-3, with 8 bases aligning to TRBD1. The V and J ends lost 4 bases and 1 base, in that order; junction bases with no gene match: 8. Germline assignment: CDR1 SGHRS and CDR2 YFSETQ. This CDR3 spans 16 amino acids. CDR3 in DNA: TGCGCCAGCAGCCCCACACCGGGACAGGGCACAGATACGCAGTATTTT. It yields the protein CASSPTPGQGTDTQYF.

This sequence joins TRBV10-2 and TRBJ2-1; 7 nucleotides match TRBD2. This CDR3 comprises 12 residues. Germline values: CDR1 WSHSY, CDR2 SAAADI. J lost 7 bases, V lost 8 bases, and 5 bases had no gene match. CDR3 amino acids: CASGDYWNEQFF. CDR3 bases: TGCGCCAGCGGGGACTACTGGAATGAGCAGTTCTTC.

This chain uses TRBV7-2 with TRBJ2-4, with TRBD2 matching 9 bases. Germline CDR1 is SGHTA and CDR2 is FQGNSA. V lost 2 bases to trimming and J lost 0 bases; unmatched junction nucleotides: 8. The CDR3 loop spans 18 amino acids. CDR3 DNA: TGTGCCAGCAGCTTAATCGTACTAGCGGGCTCAGCCAAAAACATTCAGTACTTC. This gives the protein CASSLIVLAGSAKNIQYF.

The chain is built from TRBV7-8 and TRBJ2-1; D is perhaps TRBD2 (5 bases). V was clipped by 1 base and J by 0 bases, with 13 bases between them. This CDR3 is built from 17 residues. CDR1 is SGHVS and CDR2 is FQNEAQ in the germline V gene. The CDR3 loop is CASSLVESRVSYNEQFF. The CDR3 nucleotides read TGTGCCAGCAGCTTAGTTGAGTCGCGGGTCTCCTACAATGAGCAGTTCTTC.

J is TRBJ2-7 and V is TRBV6-1; 8 bases are a match to TRBD1. Germline CDR1 MNHNS, CDR2 SASEGT. V lost 10 bases, J lost 3 bases, and 8 bases stayed unmatched. The CDR3 consists of 13 residues. For the CDR3, the DNA is TGTGCCACCCACACGACAGGGGACTACGAGCAGTACTTC. Residues: CATHTTGDYEQYF.

The genes are TRBV13 and TRBJ1-3, with unresolved D. Germline V gives CDR1 PRHDT, CDR2 FYEKMQ (reference sequence). The CDR3 consists of 15 residues. V was shortened by 0 bases and J by 8 bases, with 14 bases between the two germline ends. The CDR3 reads CASSLGLSNRDTIYF. The CDR3 coding sequence is TGTGCCAGCAGCTTAGGTTTGTCGAATCGGGACACCATATATTTT. The complete variable domain, with remaining parts taken from reference TRBV13 and TRBJ1-3, reads AAGVIQSPRHLIKEKRETATLKCYPIPRHDTVYWYQQGPGQDPQFLISFYEKMQSDKGSIPDRFSAQQFSDYHSELNMSSLELGDSALYFCASSLGLSNRDTIYFGEGSWLTVV.

V usage is TRBV29-1 and J usage is TRBJ2-1; a weak D match, TRBD2 (5 bases). This CDR3 spans 14 amino acids. V was pared by 4 bases and J by 4 bases, with 14 bases between. Germline assignment: CDR1 SQVTM and CDR2 ANQGSEA. The CDR3, as DNA: TGCAGCGTTGGGGTAACGCGGGCTTACAATGAGCAGTTCTTC. It yields the protein CSVGVTRAYNEQFF.

Remarks on this clone: The junction departs from germline at one end; a sequencing error may be responsible. The chain is built from TRBV7-7 and TRBJ2-1, with TRBD2 matching over 7 bases. CDR1 SSHAT and CDR2 FNYEAQ come from the germline V gene (reference sequence). The CDR3 runs 15 residues. This CDR3 is CASSPGLVKGNEQFF. CDR3 nucleotides: TGTGCTAGCAGCCCAGGACTAGTCAAAGGAAATGAGCAGTTCTTC.

The CDR3 spells CSVPAGPYEQYF. CDR3 coding DNA: TGCAGCGTTCCGGCGGGACCTTACGAGCAGTACTTC. The rearrangement uses TRBV29-1 and TRBJ2-7; D possibly corresponds to TRBD2 (6 bases). This CDR3 is 12 amino acids long. The V and J ends lost 5 bases and 4 bases respectively, with 12 bases between them. CDR1 is SQVTM, CDR2 ANQGSEA, per germline.

This chain connects TRBV19 to TRBJ2-1; the match to TRBD2 covers 11 bases. Germline lookup yields CDR1 LNHDA and CDR2 SQIVND (reference sequence). CDR3 length equals 18 residues. With V trimmed by 1 base and J by 2 bases, 7 bases remained unmatched. The CDR3 DNA reads TGTGCCAGTAGTATAGTCCTCCTTAGCGGGAGGGCCTACAATGAGCAGTTCTTC. Its translation: CASSIVLLSGRAYNEQFF.

This rearrangement joins TRBV19 to TRBJ2-7, with 8 bases lining up with TRBD1. CDR3 size: 15 residues. Germline V lookup: CDR1 LNHDA, CDR2 SQIVND (reference sequence). V lost 6 bases, J lost 2 bases, and 9 bases stayed unmatched. CDR3 bases: TGTGCCAGTAGACCCGTGGACAGGGAAGCCTACGAGCAGTACTTC. Protein sequence: CASRPVDREAYEQYF. Full variable domain (remainder filled in from reference TRBV19 and TRBJ2-7): DGGITQSPKYLFRKEGQNVTLSCEQNLNHDAMYWYRQDPGQGLRLIYYSQIVNDFQKGDIAEGYSVSREKKESFPLTVTSAQKNPTAFYLCASRPVDREAYEQYFGPGTRLTVT.

The chain is built from TRBV4-3 and TRBJ1-4; D remains ambiguous. The CDR3 length is 16 residues. Germline CDR1 reads LGHNA; CDR2 reads YSLEER. The V and J ends lost 1 base and 7 bases respectively, with 16 bases between them. The CDR3 DNA reads TGCGCCAGCAGCCAAGGAGGAGATGGTCTCACTGAAAAACTGTTTTTT. It specifies CASSQGGDGLTEKLFF.

The V call is TRBV9, the J call TRBJ2-3; D is uncertain. The CDR3 has 13 amino acids. Germline CDR1 and CDR2: SGDLS and YYNGEE. Trimming removed 0 bases from V and 11 bases from J, with 13 bases in between. The CDR3 sequence: CASSVVNSPRQYF. The CDR3 nucleotides are TGTGCCAGCAGCGTAGTTAATAGCCCTAGGCAGTATTTT.

The chain uses TRBV6-1 and TRBJ1-1, with D tentatively TRBD1 (5 bases). V was pared by 10 bases and J by 4 bases, with 19 bases between. CDR3 length: 14 residues. CDR1 is MNHNS, CDR2 SASEGT, per germline. CDR3 loop: CATQGGFSGTEAFF. CDR3 nucleotides: TGTGCCACCCAGGGTGGGTTTTCGGGCACTGAAGCTTTCTTT.

V is TRBV9 and J is TRBJ2-7; a weak D match, TRBD1 (7 bases). Germline loops: CDR1 SGDLS, CDR2 YYNGEE. The CDR3 consists of 15 residues. Trimming took off 4 bases at V and 6 bases at J, with 20 bases between the two ends. For the CDR3, the DNA is TGTGCCAGCAGCCCGCGGGACAGTACGAGTCCCGAGCAGTACTTC. Protein: CASSPRDSTSPEQYF.

This clone has a single count. The rearrangement uses TRBV27 and TRBJ2-1; 8 bases match TRBD2. Germline-derived CDR1 and CDR2 are MNHEY and SMNVEV (reference sequence). CDR3 length: 15 amino acids. After removal of 6 bases from V and 2 bases from J, the junction contained 6 bases not matched to a gene. DNA of the CDR3: TGTGCCAGCAGGGTAGCGGGAACTACCTACAATGAGCAGTTCTTC. Residues: CASRVAGTTYNEQFF.